The clone carrying this TCR beta chain was counted many times. The sample is drawn from a study of blood T cells in healthy people across ages. Then a second PCR, running about 7 to 11 cycles, was carried out with a sample-barcoded 5' primer and a J-beta primer mix. TCRdb reprocessed the 5' RACE reads with MiXCR, giving one entry per CDR3 protein. Of about 640,000 distinct CDR3 sequences listed, about 30% were seen once; the top ten hold 15% to 17%. Researchers report isolating at least 6 million PBMCs per sample. This CDR3 contains 14 residues. Germline V gene sequence: CDR1 SEHNR, CDR2 FQNEAQ (reference sequence). Trimming took 5 bases from V and 8 from J; bases not matched to a gene: 9.

This chain connects TRBV7-9 to TRBJ1-2, with 9 positions matching TRBD1. This clonotype was obtained from a woman of 80 years or more in good health. Sequences were obtained from blood. This CDR3 reads CASSTSGTGSGYTF. The DNA of the CDR3 is TGTGCCAGCAGCACTTCCGGGACAGGGAGCGGCTACACCTTC. The entire variable domain, with the rest obtained from reference TRBV7-9 and TRBJ1-2, is as follows: DTGVSQNPRHKITKRGQNVTFRCDPISEHNRLYWYRQTLGQGPEFLTYFQNEAQLEKSRLLSDRFSAERPKGSFSTLEIQRTEQGDSAMYLCASSTSGTGSGYTFGSGTRLTVV.